Listed here are 26 T cell receptor beta chains from one sample, sequenced in a study of CD8 T cells in ankylosing spondylitis. Study-wide points: There was a TCR beta motif, made of several highly homologous variants, that appeared characteristic of ankylosing spondylitis blood.

TCRdb redid the calling of the 5' RACE reads with MiXCR, one entry per CDR3 protein. The sample lists about 220,000 distinct CDR3 sequences, about 7% occurring once. These receptors lack a known antigen. Material: blood, either unsorted or a sorted T cell fraction (not recorded which). These receptors were collected from a male donor with ankylosing spondylitis.

Many counts were recorded for this clonotype. This chain links TRBV12-3 or TRBV12-4 with TRBJ2-3, with 10 nucleotides matching TRBD1. V was clipped by 3 bases and J by 5 bases; unmatched bases: 2. The CDR3 loop spans 14 amino acids. CDR3 DNA: TGTGCCAGCAGTTTGACAGGGGGCGGAGATACGCAGTATTTT. It yields the protein CASSLTGGGDTQYF.

This clonotype was detected only a few times. The gene calls are TRBV20-1 and TRBJ2-2; 7 bases align to TRBD1. Germline CDR1 and CDR2: DFQATT and SNEGSKA (reference sequence). CDR3 size: 15 residues. Trimming at V came to 5 bases and at J to 5 bases, leaving 11 bases not matched to a gene. CDR3 residues: CSASTTGSWTGELFF. The CDR3 bases are TGCAGTGCTTCGACGACAGGGTCGTGGACCGGGGAGCTGTTTTTT.

The chain links TRBV6-1 to TRBJ2-3; 10 bases fit TRBD2. With V trimmed by 8 bases and J by 4 bases, 9 bases remained unmatched. Looked up from germline, CDR1 is MNHNS and CDR2 is SASEGT. The CDR3 has 15 amino acids. CDR3 nucleotide sequence: TGTGCCAGCGATCTTTTAGCGGGGGGCCCAGATACGCAGTATTTT. Translating it yields CASDLLAGGPDTQYF.

There are many counts of this clonotype. The genes are TRBV6-2 or TRBV6-3 and TRBJ2-7, with TRBD2 as a possible D gene (6 bases). This CDR3 has 15 residues. The V end was cut by 7 bases, the J end by 2 bases, with 18 bases between. Germline V gene data show CDR1 as MNHEY and CDR2 as SVGEGT. The CDR3 protein is CASMGGAGTPYEQYF. In DNA form, the CDR3 reads TGTGCCAGCATGGGAGGTGCGGGAACCCCCTACGAGCAGTACTTC.

J is TRBJ2-1 and V is TRBV7-6, with TRBD2 matching over 9 bases. Germline V CDR1 and CDR2: SGHVS, FNYEAQ. The CDR3 loop spans 15 amino acids. V gave up 8 bases and J gave up 4 bases; unmatched junction bases: 9. The CDR3 sequence is CASGEVAGAYNEQFF. DNA of the CDR3: TGTGCCAGCGGGGAAGTAGCGGGAGCATACAATGAGCAGTTCTTC.

Many counts were recorded for this clonotype. The CDR3 sequence: CASTPSGGTGELFF. The CDR3 coding sequence is TGTGCCAGCACCCCCAGTGGCGGCACCGGGGAGCTGTTTTTT. The chain is built from TRBV28 and TRBJ2-2; D remains ambiguous. Germline CDR1 MDHEN, CDR2 SYDVKM. The CDR3 loop spans 14 amino acids. With 7 bases removed from V and 4 bases from J, the gap between germline ends came to 13 bases. The full variable domain, its missing parts supplied by reference TRBV28 and TRBJ2-2, is DVKVTQSSRYLVKRTGEKVFLECVQDMDHENMFWYRQDPGLGLRLIYFSYDVKMKEKGDIPEGYSVSREKKERFSLILESASTNQTSMYLCASTPSGGTGELFFGEGSRLTVL.

At least ten counts were recorded for this clonotype. The chain links TRBV4-3 to TRBJ1-1; no reliable D call. The CDR3 has 15 residues. V shed 1 base and J shed 2 bases, with 11 bases lying between them. Germline V gene lookup returns CDR1 LGHNA and CDR2 YSLEER. DNA for the CDR3: TGCGCCAGCAGCCAAGTTCTGGCCTCTAACACTGAAGCTTTCTTT. This sequence encodes CASSQVLASNTEAFF.

This clonotype showed up many times. The CDR3 region has the DNA TGCGCCAGCAGCCCGTCGACTAGCGGGAGGCCTAGAGTATCAGATACGCAGTATTTT. Amino acid sequence: CASSPSTSGRPRVSDTQYF. The J gene is TRBJ2-3, the V gene TRBV5-1; TRBD2 agrees at 13 bases. The CDR3 is 19 amino acids. Germline-derived CDR1 and CDR2 are SGHRS and YFSETQ. The J segment lost 4 bases and the V segment lost 4 bases, leaving 15 bases of the junction unmatched.

The V call is TRBV7-2, the J call TRBJ2-1; 11 bases map to TRBD2. V was pared by 3 bases and J by 4 bases, with 20 bases of the junction left unmatched. This CDR3 comprises 21 residues. The V gene's germline CDR1 is SGHTA and CDR2 FQGNSA. The CDR3 region is CASSLRDGLAGGEGLYNEQFF. CDR3 nucleotide sequence: TGTGCCAGCAGCTTGCGGGACGGGCTAGCGGGAGGAGAAGGCCTTTACAATGAGCAGTTCTTC.

This clonotype was recorded at least ten times. The CDR3 DNA reads TGTGCCAGTCTGAGCGGGCCCGTATACTCCTACAATGAGCAGTTCTTC. This sequence encodes CASLSGPVYSYNEQFF. The chain combines TRBV6-2 or TRBV6-3 with TRBJ2-1; possible D gene TRBD2, 6 bases. This CDR3 comprises 16 residues. Trimming took off 9 bases at V and 0 bases at J, with 18 bases between the two ends. In germline, CDR1 is MNHEY, CDR2 SVGEGT.

The table lists this clonotype with a few counts. The chain has TRBV12-3 or TRBV12-4 and TRBJ2-7, with D hard to call. The CDR3 has 12 residues. V dropped 6 bases and J dropped 2 bases, with 8 bases sitting between them. CDR3 in DNA: TGTGCCAGCAGGTACGGGCCCTACGAGCAGTACTTC. Translated: CASRYGPYEQYF.

The table lists this clonotype with many counts. The chain has TRBV6-1 and TRBJ2-3; D is undetermined. This CDR3 spans 13 amino acids. Germline CDR1 MNHNS, CDR2 SASEGT. Trimming left V 6 bases short and J 6 bases short, with 13 bases between. This CDR3 reads CASREMAEDTQYF. CDR3 coding DNA: TGTGCCAGCAGAGAAATGGCCGAGGATACGCAGTATTTT.

This clonotype turned up a few times. J is TRBJ1-1 and V is TRBV20-1; TRBD1 aligns across 7 bases. This CDR3 is built from 13 residues. Germline V gene lookup returns CDR1 DFQATT and CDR2 SNEGSKA (reference sequence). V lost 5 bases, J lost 4 bases, and 7 bases stayed unmatched. The CDR3 region has the DNA TGCAGTGCTTTTACAGGGGTGTTCACTGAAGCTTTCTTT. Encoded protein: CSAFTGVFTEAFF.

This clonotype was detected ten times or more. The chain is built from TRBV27 and TRBJ2-1; 11 bases agree with TRBD1. This CDR3 comprises 14 residues. The V segment lost 4 bases and the J segment 7 bases; nucleotides outside the gene matches: 3. Per germline, CDR1 MNHEY and CDR2 SMNVEV (reference sequence). The CDR3 loop is CASSSGTGGNEQFF. In nucleotides, the CDR3 is TGTGCCAGCAGTTCCGGGACAGGGGGTAATGAGCAGTTCTTC.

This clonotype was observed many times. This chain joins TRBV7-9 and TRBJ2-5, with TRBD2 matching 8 bases. Germline CDR1 and CDR2: SEHNR and FQNEAQ (reference sequence). This CDR3 is built from 17 residues. J was trimmed by 3 bases and V by 5 bases; bases with no gene match: 14. The CDR3 DNA reads as TGTGCCAGCAGCCCAAACCTCAGACTAGCGATGGAAGAGACCCAGTACTTC. Translation: CASSPNLRLAMEETQYF.

This clonotype showed up many times. This chain links TRBV28 with TRBJ2-7; D remains ambiguous. The CDR3 length is 12 residues. Between the trimmed V and J ends, which lost 4 bases and 10 bases, there was a span of 14 bases. The germline CDR1 and CDR2 sequences are MDHEN and SYDVKM. This CDR3 reads CASSSLNPTQYF. The CDR3 coding sequence is TGTGCCAGCAGTTCCCTGAACCCAACCCAGTACTTC.

Ten or more counts support this clonotype. V and J are TRBV9 and TRBJ2-7; D uncertain. This CDR3 region has 14 residues. Trimming cost V 0 bases and J 0 bases, with 7 bases left between them. Per germline, CDR1 SGDLS and CDR2 YYNGEE. As DNA, the CDR3 is TGTGCCAGCAGCGTAGTCGGCGGCTCCTACGAGCAGTACTTC. Protein: CASSVVGGSYEQYF. The variable domain in full, with the rest retrieved from reference TRBV9 and TRBJ2-7, is DSGVTQTPKHLITATGQRVTLRCSPRSGDLSVYWYQQSLDQGLQFLIQYYNGEERAKGNILERFSAQQFPDLHSELNLSSLELGDSALYFCASSVVGGSYEQYFGPGTRLTVT.

In this sample, this clonotype turned up a few times. The chain recombines TRBV4-1 with TRBJ2-7; D is possibly TRBD2 (6 bases). This CDR3 is 14 amino acids long. Trimming removed 0 bases from V and 7 bases from J, with 13 bases in between. CDR1 and CDR2 from the germline V gene are MGHRA and YSYEKL. Here the CDR3 reads CASSQETGRGEQYF. DNA of the CDR3: TGCGCCAGCAGCCAAGAGACGGGACGGGGGGAGCAGTACTTC.

This clonotype appeared many times. The chain joins TRBV29-1 to TRBJ1-1, with 12 nucleotides matching TRBD1. CDR1 is SQVTM and CDR2 is ANQGSEA in the germline V gene. The J segment lost 4 bases and the V segment lost 5 bases, leaving 14 bases of the junction unmatched. This CDR3 is 17 amino acids long. CDR3 sequence (DNA): TGCAGCGTTCGCGGGGAATGGGACAGGGGGCTGGGCACTGAAGCTTTCTTT. Translating gives CSVRGEWDRGLGTEAFF.

Many counts were recorded for this clonotype. The V and J genes are TRBV5-1 and TRBJ2-1, with TRBD2 as a possible D gene (6 bases). There are 12 residues in the CDR3. CDR1 is SGHRS, CDR2 YFSETQ, per germline. V dropped 4 bases and J dropped 9 bases, with 11 bases sitting between them. The CDR3 here is CASSARRGEQFF. CDR3 coding DNA: TGCGCCAGCAGCGCGCGGAGGGGTGAGCAGTTCTTC.

This clonotype occurred many times. The J gene is TRBJ2-7, the V gene TRBV5-1; 8 positions match TRBD1. Germline CDR1 and CDR2: SGHRS and YFSETQ. Losses at the gene ends were 3 bases for V and 0 bases for J; bases not matched to a gene: 5. This CDR3 contains 15 residues. The CDR3 is CASSYRQGHSYEQYF. The CDR3, as DNA: TGCGCCAGCAGCTACAGACAGGGGCACTCCTACGAGCAGTACTTC. The full variable domain, with the rest looked up from reference TRBV5-1 and TRBJ2-7, is KAGVTQTPRYLIKTRGQQVTLSCSPISGHRSVSWYQQTPGQGLQFLFEYFSETQRNKGNFPGRFSGRQFSNSRSEMNVSTLELGDSALYLCASSYRQGHSYEQYFGPGTRLTVT.

This clonotype was detected ten times or more. The chain couples TRBV11-2 to TRBJ1-1; 12 bases agree with TRBD1. Germline CDR1 SGHAT, CDR2 FQNNGV. The V segment lost 5 bases and the J segment 1 base; nucleotides outside the gene matches: 17. This CDR3 comprises 20 residues. The CDR3 reads CASSRLRTGQGAKENTEAFF. CDR3 DNA: TGTGCCAGCAGCAGACTAAGGACGGGACAGGGGGCCAAGGAGAACACTGAAGCTTTCTTT.

V gene TRBV27 combines with J gene TRBJ1-1; D gene ambiguous. There are 14 residues in the CDR3. V lost 0 bases and J 5 bases, leaving 10 bases between the germline ends. Germline V gene lookup returns CDR1 MNHEY and CDR2 SMNVEV (reference sequence). The CDR3: CASSLSTAVTEAFF. The DNA of the CDR3 is TGTGCCAGCAGTTTATCTACGGCTGTTACTGAAGCTTTCTTT.

This clonotype was recorded many times. This chain links TRBV19 with TRBJ2-7; 7 bases align to TRBD2. J gave up 6 bases and V 5 bases, and 7 bases lay outside the gene matches. This CDR3 contains 13 residues. CDR1 is LNHDA, CDR2 SQIVND, per germline (reference sequence). In DNA form, the CDR3 reads TGTGCCAGTAGTCTCGGACTAGGAGGCGAGCAGTACTTC. It translates to CASSLGLGGEQYF.

This rearrangement joins TRBV29-1 to TRBJ2-7; the D gene is possibly TRBD1 (6 bases). Between the trimmed V and J ends, which lost 1 base and 0 bases, there was a span of 7 bases. The CDR3 has 13 residues. CDR1 and CDR2 from the germline V gene are SQVTM and ANQGSEA. In DNA, the CDR3 is TGCAGCGTTGAAGCCAGGGGCTCCTACGAGCAGTACTTC. It is translated as CSVEARGSYEQYF.

This clonotype came up many times. This chain links TRBV4-3 with TRBJ2-1; the match to TRBD2 covers 8 bases. V shed 0 bases and J 7 bases; nucleotides not matched to a gene: 11. From germline, CDR1 is LGHNA and CDR2 YSLEER. This CDR3 comprises 17 residues. The CDR3 region has the DNA TGCGCCAGCAGCCAAGATATTGCGGGAGGTGAGGGGAATGAGCAGTTCTTC. This encodes CASSQDIAGGEGNEQFF.